This T cell receptor beta chain stems from a study of shared clonotypes between healthy human individuals. This clone appeared a single time. Its cognate antigen is unknown. Trimming cost V 7 bases and J 4 bases, with 13 bases left between them. Germline-derived CDR1 and CDR2 are MDHEN and SYDVKM. The CDR3 is 13 amino acids. Here immunoSEQ multiplex PCR was the method, and the copy in TCRdb shows in-frame clones only, minus some. The repertoire has approximately 620,000 clones, around 97% of them found once; the top ten carry around 0.06%. The donors, healthy adults who were HIV-negative, had experienced no recent acute infections or vaccinations. Study-level results: Rarefaction demonstrated incomplete sorted-subset sequencing despite large depth.

The chain has TRBV28 and TRBJ1-1; weak D call: TRBD1 (5 bases). Sequencing was carried out using naive CD4+ T cells sorted from blood. Subset here: CD45RA+ positively selected. The receptor comes from a woman aged 30 to 39 in good health. In nucleotides, the CDR3 is TGTGCCAGCACCATCAGGGTTGGCACTGAAGCTTTCTTT. It is translated as CASTIRVGTEAFF. The full variable domain, rest sourced from reference TRBV28 and TRBJ1-1, is DVKVTQSSRYLVKRTGEKVFLECVQDMDHENMFWYRQDPGLGLRLIYFSYDVKMKEKGDIPEGYSVSREKKERFSLILESASTNQTSMYLCASTIRVGTEAFFGQGTRLTVV.